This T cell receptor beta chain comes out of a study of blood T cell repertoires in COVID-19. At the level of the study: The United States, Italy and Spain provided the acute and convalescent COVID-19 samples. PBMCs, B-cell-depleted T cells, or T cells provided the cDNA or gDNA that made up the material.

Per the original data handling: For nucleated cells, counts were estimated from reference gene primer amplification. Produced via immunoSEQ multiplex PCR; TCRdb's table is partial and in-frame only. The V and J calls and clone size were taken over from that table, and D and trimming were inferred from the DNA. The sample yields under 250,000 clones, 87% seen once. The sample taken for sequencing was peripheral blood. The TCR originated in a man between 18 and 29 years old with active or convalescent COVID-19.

DNA for the CDR3: TGTGCCAGCAGTAGGGGACAGGTGGGAAATTCACCCCTCCACTTT. It encodes CASSRGQVGNSPLHF. V is TRBV9 and J is TRBJ1-6; TRBD1 matches at 8 bases. The CDR3 totals 15 residues. Trimming removed 5 bases from V and 7 bases from J; junction bases left unmatched: 8. CDR1 SGDLS and CDR2 YYNGEE come from the germline V gene.